The sequence of this T cell receptor beta chain was determined in a study of blood T cell repertoires in COVID-19. The CDR3 contains 13 residues. V lost 5 bases to trimming and J lost 8 bases; unmatched junction nucleotides: 5. CDR1 and CDR2 from the germline V gene are KGHDR and SFDVKD. Sequencing used immunoSEQ multiplex PCR; TCRdb keeps in-frame clones, though not all of them. The top ten hold just under 7% of the sample, which has 50,000 to 70,000 clones, around 83% seen once. The sequence derives from a man in his fifties or sixties with active COVID-19. What was sequenced was peripheral blood. J is TRBJ2-1 and V is TRBV24-1; 7 nucleotides line up with TRBD1. In DNA, the CDR3 is TGTGCCACCAGTGGACAGGGTGTAGATGAGCAGTTCTTC. This codes for CATSGQGVDEQFF.